The 14 T cell receptor beta chains listed next were all sequenced from one sample in a study of T cell changes during pregnancy in multiple sclerosis. Using immunoSEQ multiplex PCR, the repertoire was profiled, and TCRdb retains in-frame clones only, with some absent. The sample records around 80,000 clones, just over 90% being singletons. The sequencing used peripheral blood, collected before pregnancy. These receptors originate from a female donor with multiple sclerosis, enrolled in a pregnancy study.

V and J are TRBV7-9 and TRBJ1-1, with D unclear. CDR3 length: 14 amino acids. CDR1 is SEHNR, CDR2 FQNEAQ, per germline (reference sequence). The germline V and J ends were trimmed by 1 base and 3 bases, with 9 bases remaining between them. CDR3: CASSLGTGDTEAFF. CDR3 DNA: TGTGCCAGCAGCTTAGGGACCGGGGACACTGAAGCTTTCTTT. Complete variable domain (other parts from reference TRBV7-9 and TRBJ1-1): DTGVSQNPRHKITKRGQNVTFRCDPISEHNRLYWYRQTLGQGPEFLTYFQNEAQLEKSRLLSDRFSAERPKGSFSTLEIQRTEQGDSAMYLCASSLGTGDTEAFFGQGTRLTVV.

The gene calls are TRBV6-4 and TRBJ2-3, with D possibly TRBD1 on 5 matching bases. The V gene lost 0 bases and the J gene lost 7 bases, with 5 bases spanning the gap. The CDR3 totals 12 residues. Germline V gene data show CDR1 as MRHNA and CDR2 as SNTAGT. CDR3 sequence: CASSDSGHTQYF. DNA of the CDR3: TGTGCCAGCAGTGACTCGGGGCATACGCAGTATTTT.

The chain is built from TRBV29-1 and TRBJ1-2, with D perhaps matching TRBD1 (5 bases). The germline V gene has CDR1 SQVTM and CDR2 ANQGSEA. The CDR3 contains 12 residues. V dropped 5 bases and J dropped 4 bases, with 11 bases sitting between them. CDR3 region: CSVSDRRYGYTF. The CDR3 DNA is TGCAGCGTTTCCGACAGACGCTATGGCTACACCTTC.

The V gene is TRBV28, the J gene TRBJ2-2; TRBD1 is a possible D gene (6 bases). This CDR3 is 14 amino acids long. V was clipped by 8 bases and J by 7 bases, with 17 bases between them. CDR1 is MDHEN, CDR2 SYDVKM, per germline. The CDR3 DNA follows: TGTGCCAGCTGTTCCACAGGGATGGGCGGGGAGCTGTTTTTT. Translation gives CASCSTGMGGELFF.

This chain uses TRBV28 with TRBJ1-4, with TRBD1 matching 8 bases. Germline V lookup: CDR1 MDHEN, CDR2 SYDVKM. V was clipped by 5 bases and J by 8 bases; unmatched bases: 10. CDR3 length: 15 amino acids. CDR3 coding DNA: TGTGCCAGCAGTGCCCCCACAGGGGGGGTGGAAAAACTGTTTTTT. Its translation is CASSAPTGGVEKLFF.

The chain links TRBV6-1 to TRBJ2-5; tentatively, D is TRBD1 (6 bases). Germline values: CDR1 MNHNS, CDR2 SASEGT. The CDR3 contains 13 residues. Trimming took off 5 bases at V and 3 bases at J, with 10 bases between the two ends. The CDR3 coding sequence is TGTGCCAGCAGTAGCCGGGACAAAGAGACCCAGTACTTC. Its translation is CASSSRDKETQYF.

The V gene is TRBV9, the J gene TRBJ2-7; 8 positions match TRBD2. V shed 2 bases, J shed 2 bases, and the junction held 9 bases outside the gene matches. Germline V gene sequence: CDR1 SGDLS, CDR2 YYNGEE. This CDR3 has 16 residues. CDR3 sequence reads: CASSVRGGTHPYEQYF. CDR3 sequence (DNA): TGTGCCAGCAGCGTTCGGGGGGGGACTCACCCCTACGAGCAGTACTTC. The full variable domain, rest sourced from reference TRBV9 and TRBJ2-7, is DSGVTQTPKHLITATGQRVTLRCSPRSGDLSVYWYQQSLDQGLQFLIQYYNGEERAKGNILERFSAQQFPDLHSELNLSSLELGDSALYFCASSVRGGTHPYEQYFGPGTRLTVT.

V gene TRBV29-1 combines with J gene TRBJ2-2; D is perhaps TRBD1 (6 bases). Germline CDR1 SQVTM, CDR2 ANQGSEA. Trimming removed 7 bases at V and 2 bases at J, with 11 bases between. The CDR3 loop spans 13 amino acids. CDR3 nucleotides: TGCAGCGCGTGGGACACTAACACCGGGGAGCTGTTTTTT. Translating gives CSAWDTNTGELFF.

V usage is TRBV15 and J usage is TRBJ2-7, with D uncertain. The CDR3 length is 15 residues. The germline V gene encodes CDR1 LNHNV and CDR2 YYDKDF (reference sequence). V lost 1 base and J 0 bases, leaving 10 bases between the germline ends. Written as DNA, the CDR3 is TGTGCCACCAGCAGAGGGTCTACCTCCTCCTACGAGCAGTACTTC. It encodes CATSRGSTSSYEQYF. Filled out from reference TRBV15 and TRBJ2-7, the complete variable domain reads DAMVIQNPRYQVTQFGKPVTLSCSQTLNHNVMYWYQQKSSQAPKLLFHYYDKDFNNEADTPDNFQSRRPNTSFCFLDIRSPGLGDTAMYLCATSRGSTSSYEQYFGPGTRLTVT.

The chain carries TRBV6-1 and TRBJ2-1; TRBD2 is a possible D gene (5 bases). Trimming removed 1 base at V and 2 bases at J, with 9 bases between. This CDR3 has 15 residues. Per the germline V gene, CDR1 is MNHNS and CDR2 is SASEGT. In DNA, the CDR3 is TGTGCCAGCAGTGAAGAGCCGGGAACCTACAATGAGCAGTTCTTC. Translation: CASSEEPGTYNEQFF.

V is TRBV4-1 and J is TRBJ1-2; D ambiguous. Germline V CDR1 and CDR2: MGHRA, YSYEKL. The germline V and J ends were trimmed by 0 bases and 3 bases, with 11 bases remaining between them. The CDR3 spans 15 residues. CDR3 nucleotides: TGCGCCAGCAGCCAAGATTACAACTATGACTATGGCTACACCTTC. Its protein product is CASSQDYNYDYGYTF.

The chain employs TRBV5-4 and TRBJ1-2; tentative D call: TRBD1 (5 bases). CDR1 and CDR2 from the germline V gene are SGHNT and YYREEE (reference sequence). With 7 bases removed from V and 2 bases from J, the gap between germline ends came to 15 bases. There are 14 residues in the CDR3. The chain's CDR3 is CASSPATDNYGYTF. In DNA, the CDR3 is TGTGCCAGCTCTCCGGCGACAGACAACTATGGCTACACCTTC.

The gene calls are TRBV7-8 and TRBJ1-2; the match to TRBD1 covers 8 bases. V was pared by 5 bases and J by 4 bases, with 9 bases of the junction left unmatched. Germline V gene lookup returns CDR1 SGHVS and CDR2 FQNEAQ. The CDR3 is made up of 15 amino acids. The CDR3 loop is CASSTRGQGAYGYTF. CDR3 coding DNA: TGTGCCAGCAGCACCCGAGGACAGGGTGCCTATGGCTACACCTTC.

The chain couples TRBV29-1 to TRBJ2-1, with TRBD2 matching 8 bases. Germline V gene lookup returns CDR1 SQVTM and CDR2 ANQGSEA. This CDR3 is built from 16 residues. V trimming: 0 bases; J trimming: 4 bases; junction bases outside the gene matches: 8. CDR3 in DNA: TGCAGCGTTGAAGATGGCGAGGGACTAGGGTACAATGAGCAGTTCTTC. It translates to CSVEDGEGLGYNEQFF.